This T cell receptor (beta chain) is from a study of T cells after yellow fever vaccination. Across the study: Fractions containing few cells were prepared with SMART-Seq v4 Ultra Low Input. Notes on the study in general: Only a small proportion of the clonotypes turned up in both the CD4 and the CD8 compartments, likely arising from convergent recombination. Post-booster repertoires again held most primary-vaccination clones (96% CD4, roughly 88% CD8).

Only a few counts were recorded for this clonotype. Antigen specificity is unknown. TCRdb reanalysed the 5' RACE reads using MiXCR and keeps one entry per CDR3 protein. The table shows roughly 330,000 distinct CDR3 sequences, with about 6.9% occurring only once. This CDR3 region has 15 residues. V dropped 8 bases and J dropped 3 bases, with 18 bases sitting between them. The germline gives CDR1 SGHTA, CDR2 FQGTGA. This TCR was sampled from a man aged 18-30 years who received the YFV17D yellow fever vaccine. This chain joins TRBV7-3 and TRBJ2-3; perhaps TRBD2 as D (7 bases). The sequenced sample was PBMCs, obtained approximately 40 days after the first yellow fever vaccination. The CDR3 reads CASSTGGLGTDTQYF. The CDR3 region has the DNA TGTGCCAGCTCAACGGGGGGCCTGGGGACAGATACGCAGTATTTT.